The rows below give T cell receptor beta chains drawn from one sample of a study of human T cells and chemical hapten exposure. TCRdb itself ran the RACE reads through MiXCR, one entry per CDR3 protein. Of around 62,000 distinct CDR3 sequences listed, around 7% are singletons. The sample was whole blood, taken in connection with sensitization to the hapten diphenylcyclopropenone (DPC). These receptors were collected from a woman in her 30s with alopecia areata. Some clones in this sample may be carry-over from other donors' samples. The conserved cysteine and the conserved F or W are not part of the CDR3 here. The order of the fields is J gene, V gene, CDR3 protein.

J gene: TRBJ1-1
V gene: TRBV7-3
CDR3 protein: ASSLMGQASPEAF

J gene: TRBJ2-7
V gene: TRBV30
CDR3 protein: ALGSREQY

J gene: TRBJ1-1
V gene: TRBV7-8
CDR3 protein: ASSTRTGLDTEAF

J gene: TRBJ1-1
V gene: TRBV12-3/TRBV12-4
CDR3 protein: ASSSTPRDPKRAF

J gene: TRBJ1-6
V gene: TRBV5-1
CDR3 protein: ASSPTENDGVNSPLH

J gene: TRBJ2-7
V gene: TRBV13
CDR3 protein: ASSLEGGVAQY

J gene: TRBJ2-3
V gene: TRBV5-4
CDR3 protein: ASSLEMLRGSQY

J gene: TRBJ1-3
V gene: TRBV3-1
CDR3 protein: ASSQDLVSGNTIY

J gene: TRBJ1-1
V gene: TRBV14
CDR3 protein: ASSYLGQGEAF

J gene: TRBJ1-1
V gene: TRBV5-1
CDR3 protein: ASSLRSRGQGTEAF

J gene: TRBJ2-3
V gene: TRBV11-2
CDR3 protein: ASRSATGKEGTDTQY

J gene: TRBJ2-2
V gene: TRBV2
CDR3 protein: ASSEGRVIPGELF

J gene: TRBJ2-3
V gene: TRBV29-1
CDR3 protein: SVDRNEPDTQY

J gene: TRBJ1-1
V gene: TRBV6-5
CDR3 protein: ASSYSWDRTEAF

J gene: TRBJ2-1
V gene: TRBV7-8
CDR3 protein: ASSLEYEQF

J gene: TRBJ1-4
V gene: TRBV7-9
CDR3 protein: ASSLGPANEKLF

J gene: TRBJ2-7
V gene: TRBV11-2
CDR3 protein: ASRSETVSYEQY

J gene: TRBJ1-4
V gene: TRBV4-2
CDR3 protein: ASSQDYQEGEKLF

J gene: TRBJ2-3
V gene: TRBV7-3
CDR3 protein: ASSSQRGATDTQY

J gene: TRBJ1-1
V gene: TRBV5-1
CDR3 protein: ASSTGNEAF

J gene: TRBJ2-1
V gene: TRBV15
CDR3 protein: ATSRDNYRGVEQF

J gene: TRBJ2-3
V gene: TRBV7-2
CDR3 protein: ASSRRLAGVADTQY

J gene: TRBJ2-3
V gene: TRBV11-3
CDR3 protein: ASSPGYVGRGVEDTQY

J gene: TRBJ1-1
V gene: TRBV6-1
CDR3 protein: ASSPTGVETEAF

J gene: TRBJ2-5
V gene: TRBV5-1
CDR3 protein: ASKRGEPQETQY

J gene: TRBJ2-5
V gene: TRBV5-1
CDR3 protein: ASSLVLGGGETQY

J gene: TRBJ1-5
V gene: TRBV20-1
CDR3 protein: SAREGWGNQPQH

J gene: TRBJ1-2
V gene: TRBV4-1
CDR3 protein: ASSQEGGVDGYT

J gene: TRBJ1-4
V gene: TRBV20-1
CDR3 protein: SARTATNEKLF

J gene: TRBJ2-3
V gene: TRBV6-5
CDR3 protein: ASRRTESTDTQY

J gene: TRBJ1-5
V gene: TRBV28
CDR3 protein: ASSRELINQPQH

J gene: TRBJ1-2
V gene: TRBV3-1
CDR3 protein: ASSQRGQTDGDT

J gene: TRBJ1-5
V gene: TRBV7-8
CDR3 protein: ASSLDWAQPQH

J gene: TRBJ2-3
V gene: TRBV29-1
CDR3 protein: SVGVDTQY

J gene: TRBJ1-1
V gene: TRBV27
CDR3 protein: ASSQGQGAGVF

J gene: TRBJ2-3
V gene: TRBV11-2
CDR3 protein: ASSPGLAPMRSTDTQY

J gene: TRBJ1-2
V gene: TRBV7-9
CDR3 protein: ASSLQGDGYT

J gene: TRBJ2-5
V gene: TRBV7-9
CDR3 protein: ASSFTSVGWETQY

J gene: TRBJ2-5
V gene: TRBV18
CDR3 protein: ASSPTVSQTQY

J gene: TRBJ1-2
V gene: TRBV12-3/TRBV12-4
CDR3 protein: ASSFGIYGYT

J gene: TRBJ1-5
V gene: TRBV7-2
CDR3 protein: ASSLVHSNQPQH

J gene: TRBJ2-1
V gene: TRBV10-2
CDR3 protein: ASSIGLAGGYYNEQF

J gene: TRBJ2-2
V gene: TRBV2
CDR3 protein: ASEAYREYGELF

J gene: TRBJ2-2
V gene: TRBV18
CDR3 protein: ASSGQGRNTGELF

J gene: TRBJ1-6
V gene: TRBV19
CDR3 protein: ASTRDRGLNHSPLH

J gene: TRBJ1-1
V gene: TRBV30
CDR3 protein: AWSVEGLSEAF

J gene: TRBJ1-1
V gene: TRBV7-2
CDR3 protein: ASSLARVGEAF

J gene: TRBJ1-5
V gene: TRBV5-1
CDR3 protein: ASSFVGGSQPQH

J gene: TRBJ1-6
V gene: TRBV19
CDR3 protein: ASSIGGFFGSYNSPLH

J gene: TRBJ1-5
V gene: TRBV11-1
CDR3 protein: ASSLWLQGNNQPQH

J gene: TRBJ2-2
V gene: TRBV5-1
CDR3 protein: ASSLVAITGELF